This T cell receptor beta chain was sequenced for a study of shared clonotypes between healthy human individuals. The ends were cut back, 7 bases at V and 2 bases at J, with 15 bases in the middle. The CDR3 runs 14 residues. Germline-derived CDR1 and CDR2 are MDHEN and SYDVKM. Scientists sequenced DNA from unsorted PBMC on ten immunoSEQ deep assay plates. Libraries were prepared by immunoSEQ multiplex PCR; TCRdb keeps only in-frame clonotypes and omits some of them. The sample has some 530,000 clones, about 84% seen once. The rearrangement links TRBV28 to TRBJ2-7; D might be TRBD1 (6 bases). This clonotype was obtained from a woman between 40 and 55 years old in good health. Some clones in this sample may be carry-over from other donors' samples. Material: PBMCs. The chain's CDR3 is CASILTGRPYEQYF. The DNA for the CDR3 is TGTGCCAGCATCCTGACAGGTAGACCCTACGAGCAGTACTTC.